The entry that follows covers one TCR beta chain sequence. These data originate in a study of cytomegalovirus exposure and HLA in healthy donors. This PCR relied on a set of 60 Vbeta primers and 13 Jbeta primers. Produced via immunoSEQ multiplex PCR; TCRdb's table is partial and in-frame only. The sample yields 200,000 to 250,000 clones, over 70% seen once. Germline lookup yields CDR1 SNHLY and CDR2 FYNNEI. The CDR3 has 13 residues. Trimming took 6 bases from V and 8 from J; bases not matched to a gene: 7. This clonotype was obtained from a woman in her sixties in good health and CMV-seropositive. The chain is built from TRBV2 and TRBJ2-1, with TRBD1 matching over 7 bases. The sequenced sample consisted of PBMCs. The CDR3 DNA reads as TGTGCCAGCAGCCTGACAGGGTTCGATGAGCAGTTCTTC. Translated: CASSLTGFDEQFF.